This is a list of T cell receptor beta chains from one sample in a study of post-analysis software for immune sequencing data. Using its own MiXCR run on the PCR reads, TCRdb lists one record per CDR3 protein. The sample contains a few hundred thousand distinct CDR3 sequences, around 37% of which appear only once. The specimen was blood. These receptors all stem from a girl between 5 and 17 years old with multiple sclerosis. Both conserved end residues are part of each CDR3. The order of the fields is V gene, clone size, D gene, J gene, CDR3 DNA, CDR3 protein. The D gene is left open where the match is weak. Only some rows state a clone size, as once, few, many or a class for expanded clones.

v_call: TRBV7-2
clone_size: -
d_call: -
j_call: TRBJ2-1
cdr3_nt: TGTGCCAGCAGCTTAAGTTCGGCACCGAGTCAGGGTGAGCAGTTCTTC
cdr3_aa: CASSLSSAPSQGEQFF

v_call: TRBV20-1
clone_size: few
d_call: TRBD2
j_call: TRBJ2-1
cdr3_nt: TGCAGTGCTAGAGATCGTGAGCGGGGGTACAATGAGCAGTTCTTC
cdr3_aa: CSARDRERGYNEQFF

v_call: TRBV15
clone_size: few
d_call: -
j_call: TRBJ2-3
cdr3_nt: TGTGCCACCAGCAGAGGTCGTGTTGCGGGGAGCACAGATACGCAGTATTTT
cdr3_aa: CATSRGRVAGSTDTQYF

v_call: TRBV20-1
clone_size: -
d_call: TRBD1
j_call: TRBJ1-5
cdr3_nt: TGCAGTGCTCCCAGAGGGACAGCTAGCAATCAGCCCCAGCATTTT
cdr3_aa: CSAPRGTASNQPQHF

v_call: TRBV5-5
clone_size: few
d_call: -
j_call: TRBJ2-5
cdr3_nt: TGTGCCAGCAGCTCGTTCCGGGACACAGAGACCCAGTACTTC
cdr3_aa: CASSSFRDTETQYF

v_call: TRBV5-1
clone_size: -
d_call: -
j_call: TRBJ2-5
cdr3_nt: TGCGCCAGCAGCTCAGCACACAGCGTCCAAGAGACCCAGTACTTC
cdr3_aa: CASSSAHSVQETQYF

v_call: TRBV12-3/TRBV12-4
clone_size: -
d_call: TRBD2
j_call: TRBJ2-1
cdr3_nt: TGTGCCAGCAGTGGGAGTGGGACTAGCAGGGTGAATGAGCAGTTCTTC
cdr3_aa: CASSGSGTSRVNEQFF

v_call: TRBV12-3/TRBV12-4
clone_size: few
d_call: -
j_call: TRBJ1-2
cdr3_nt: TGTGCCAGCAGTTTGCAGGGGCCCTCCTATGGCTACACCTTC
cdr3_aa: CASSLQGPSYGYTF

v_call: TRBV7-6
clone_size: -
d_call: TRBD2
j_call: TRBJ2-7
cdr3_nt: TGTGCCAGCAGCTTAAGCGGGGGGGCCCGGGAGCAGTACTTC
cdr3_aa: CASSLSGGAREQYF

v_call: TRBV19
clone_size: -
d_call: -
j_call: TRBJ1-5
cdr3_nt: TGTGCCAGTAGTATAGATCCATATCCGGGCAATCAGCCCCAGCATTTT
cdr3_aa: CASSIDPYPGNQPQHF

v_call: TRBV29-1
clone_size: -
d_call: TRBD2
j_call: TRBJ2-5
cdr3_nt: TGCAGCGTCGAGGGACTAGTGCAAGAGACCCAGTACTTC
cdr3_aa: CSVEGLVQETQYF

v_call: TRBV12-3/TRBV12-4
clone_size: -
d_call: -
j_call: TRBJ2-3
cdr3_nt: TGTGCCAGCAGTTTAGGGATACGGACAGATACGCAGTATTTT
cdr3_aa: CASSLGIRTDTQYF

v_call: TRBV4-3
clone_size: few
d_call: -
j_call: TRBJ2-3
cdr3_nt: TGCGCCAGCAGCCAAGACCAGGGAGCGGATACGCAGTATTTT
cdr3_aa: CASSQDQGADTQYF

v_call: TRBV5-1
clone_size: once
d_call: -
j_call: TRBJ2-7
cdr3_nt: TGCGCCAGCAGGTCCTACGAGCAGTACTTC
cdr3_aa: CASRSYEQYF

v_call: TRBV6-1
clone_size: -
d_call: TRBD1
j_call: TRBJ2-7
cdr3_nt: TGTGCCAGCAGGATGGGACAGGGGTACGAGCAGTACTTC
cdr3_aa: CASRMGQGYEQYF

v_call: TRBV6-1
clone_size: -
d_call: -
j_call: TRBJ2-1
cdr3_nt: TGTGCCAGCAGTGAAGTCGGGGGCCTACCTTTTAATGAGCAGTTCTTC
cdr3_aa: CASSEVGGLPFNEQFF

v_call: TRBV3-1
clone_size: -
d_call: TRBD1
j_call: TRBJ2-7
cdr3_nt: TGTGCCAGCAGCCCCGGACAGGGTTCGAGCGAGCAGTACTTC
cdr3_aa: CASSPGQGSSEQYF

v_call: TRBV11-1
clone_size: -
d_call: -
j_call: TRBJ2-7
cdr3_nt: TGTGCCAGCAGCTTGGCTGGGTCGGTCTACGAGCAGTACTTC
cdr3_aa: CASSLAGSVYEQYF

v_call: TRBV12-5
clone_size: -
d_call: -
j_call: TRBJ2-7
cdr3_nt: TGTGCTAGTGGTTTTGAGCGGCCATCCCCTGACGAGCAGTACTTC
cdr3_aa: CASGFERPSPDEQYF

v_call: TRBV12-3/TRBV12-4
clone_size: -
d_call: TRBD2
j_call: TRBJ2-1
cdr3_nt: TGTGCCAGCAGTTTTCAAGCGGGGGGCTACAATGAGCAGTTCTTC
cdr3_aa: CASSFQAGGYNEQFF

v_call: TRBV5-1
clone_size: -
d_call: -
j_call: TRBJ2-3
cdr3_nt: TGCGCCAGCAGCTTGGGTCGTAAACCGGGCACAGATACGCAGTATTTT
cdr3_aa: CASSLGRKPGTDTQYF

v_call: TRBV6-6
clone_size: few
d_call: -
j_call: TRBJ2-7
cdr3_nt: TGTGCCAGCAGACCCCAGCCGGCTAGCTCCTACGAGCAGTACTTC
cdr3_aa: CASRPQPASSYEQYF

v_call: TRBV6-2/TRBV6-3
clone_size: -
d_call: -
j_call: TRBJ1-5
cdr3_nt: TGTGCCAGCAGCCATAACACCTGGAGGAACAATCAGCCCCAGCATTTT
cdr3_aa: CASSHNTWRNNQPQHF

v_call: TRBV12-3/TRBV12-4
clone_size: -
d_call: -
j_call: TRBJ1-1
cdr3_nt: TGTGCCAGCAGACTAACAGGCGGCCCGAACACTGAAGCTTTCTTT
cdr3_aa: CASRLTGGPNTEAFF

v_call: TRBV27
clone_size: -
d_call: TRBD2
j_call: TRBJ2-1
cdr3_nt: TGTGCCAGCAGGACTAGAAGCGGGAGCCCATACAATGAGCAGTTCTTC
cdr3_aa: CASRTRSGSPYNEQFF

v_call: TRBV4-2
clone_size: -
d_call: TRBD1
j_call: TRBJ2-5
cdr3_nt: TGTGCCAGCAGCCAAGAGGTGGGGACAGGTCGACAAGAGACCCAGTACTTC
cdr3_aa: CASSQEVGTGRQETQYF

v_call: TRBV7-7
clone_size: few
d_call: TRBD1
j_call: TRBJ2-5
cdr3_nt: TGTGCTAGCAGCATCGGGACAGGGGGCTGGGAGACCCAGTACTTC
cdr3_aa: CASSIGTGGWETQYF

v_call: TRBV4-3
clone_size: -
d_call: TRBD2
j_call: TRBJ2-5
cdr3_nt: TGCGCCAGCAGCCAAGTGGCGGGGGGCGGAGAGACCCAGTACTTC
cdr3_aa: CASSQVAGGGETQYF

v_call: TRBV4-2
clone_size: -
d_call: TRBD2
j_call: TRBJ2-5
cdr3_nt: TGTGCCAGCAGCTCCGTGGTTAGCGGGGGACAAGAGACCCAGTACTTC
cdr3_aa: CASSSVVSGGQETQYF

v_call: TRBV7-9
clone_size: few
d_call: -
j_call: TRBJ2-7
cdr3_nt: TGTGCCAGCAGCTTAGTGGGGGGAATTCGTTCCTACGAGCAGTACTTC
cdr3_aa: CASSLVGGIRSYEQYF

v_call: TRBV29-1
clone_size: few
d_call: -
j_call: TRBJ2-3
cdr3_nt: TGCAGCGTTGATCGTTTGGGGCGGGGCCTCACAGATACGCAGTATTTT
cdr3_aa: CSVDRLGRGLTDTQYF

v_call: TRBV6-2/TRBV6-3
clone_size: few
d_call: TRBD2
j_call: TRBJ2-3
cdr3_nt: TGTGCCAGCAAAGCGGGGGGATTACACGCCTCCACAGATACGCAGTATTTT
cdr3_aa: CASKAGGLHASTDTQYF

v_call: TRBV6-1
clone_size: few
d_call: -
j_call: TRBJ2-4
cdr3_nt: TGTGCCAGCAGTGGTAGCGGCTTTATAGCCAAAAACATTCAGTACTTC
cdr3_aa: CASSGSGFIAKNIQYF

v_call: TRBV9
clone_size: few
d_call: TRBD2
j_call: TRBJ2-1
cdr3_nt: TGTGCCAGCAGCGTAGTTAGCGGGGGTCACGGTGAGCAGTTCTTC
cdr3_aa: CASSVVSGGHGEQFF

v_call: TRBV5-6
clone_size: -
d_call: TRBD2
j_call: TRBJ2-5
cdr3_nt: TGTGCCAGCAGCTTGACTAGCGGGGGCCTAGAGACCCAGTACTTC
cdr3_aa: CASSLTSGGLETQYF

v_call: TRBV6-5
clone_size: few
d_call: -
j_call: TRBJ1-1
cdr3_nt: TGTGCCAGCAGCCGACAGGTTTACACTGAAGCTTTCTTT
cdr3_aa: CASSRQVYTEAFF

v_call: TRBV11-2
clone_size: many
d_call: -
j_call: TRBJ1-2
cdr3_nt: TGTGCCAGCAGCCTAGGGACAAGCTATGGCTACACCTTC
cdr3_aa: CASSLGTSYGYTF

v_call: TRBV4-1
clone_size: -
d_call: TRBD2
j_call: TRBJ2-1
cdr3_nt: TGCGCCAGCAGCCAAGCTGGGAGGGGTAAGGGCAATGAGCAGTTCTTC
cdr3_aa: CASSQAGRGKGNEQFF

v_call: TRBV30
clone_size: few
d_call: TRBD2
j_call: TRBJ2-3
cdr3_nt: TGTGCCTGGAGTGTCTCTGGAGGCGGGGGGGGCACAGATACGCAGTATTTT
cdr3_aa: CAWSVSGGGGGTDTQYF

v_call: TRBV12-3/TRBV12-4
clone_size: -
d_call: -
j_call: TRBJ2-5
cdr3_nt: TGTGCCAGCAGTTTGCCGCAGTCCCAAGAGGCCCAGTACTTC
cdr3_aa: CASSLPQSQEAQYF

v_call: TRBV6-5
clone_size: few
d_call: -
j_call: TRBJ1-2
cdr3_nt: TGTGCCAGCAGGGAAGTGACAGCGAGTAACTATGGCTACACCTTC
cdr3_aa: CASREVTASNYGYTF

v_call: TRBV5-4
clone_size: few
d_call: -
j_call: TRBJ2-1
cdr3_nt: TGTGCCAGCAGCCGAGGACAGTCCCCCTACAATGAGCAGTTCTTC
cdr3_aa: CASSRGQSPYNEQFF

v_call: TRBV12-3/TRBV12-4
clone_size: -
d_call: TRBD1
j_call: TRBJ1-5
cdr3_nt: TGTGCCAGCAGTTTAGAAATAGGACAGGGCTGGGATAGCAATCAGCCCCAGCATTTT
cdr3_aa: CASSLEIGQGWDSNQPQHF

v_call: TRBV12-3/TRBV12-4
clone_size: -
d_call: TRBD1
j_call: TRBJ2-2
cdr3_nt: TGTGCCAGCAGTTTTGGGCCCCTAAGGGACAGGGGGAGGACCGGGGAGCTGTTTTTT
cdr3_aa: CASSFGPLRDRGRTGELFF

v_call: TRBV7-9
clone_size: -
d_call: -
j_call: TRBJ1-1
cdr3_nt: TGTGCCAGCAGCCGAAAAATGGGAGGGCGGACCACTGAAGCTTTCTTT
cdr3_aa: CASSRKMGGRTTEAFF

v_call: TRBV5-1
clone_size: many
d_call: -
j_call: TRBJ2-5
cdr3_nt: TGCGCCAGCAGCTTTGGACCGCAAGAGACCCAGTACTTC
cdr3_aa: CASSFGPQETQYF

v_call: TRBV18
clone_size: many
d_call: -
j_call: TRBJ2-5
cdr3_nt: TGTGCCAGCTCACCAGGGGCTGAGACCCAGTACTTC
cdr3_aa: CASSPGAETQYF

v_call: TRBV5-6
clone_size: once
d_call: -
j_call: TRBJ2-2
cdr3_nt: TGTGCCAGCAGCTCAACCCGCGGTACCGGGGAGCTGTTTTTT
cdr3_aa: CASSSTRGTGELFF

v_call: TRBV7-9
clone_size: -
d_call: TRBD1
j_call: TRBJ2-7
cdr3_nt: TGTGCCAGCAGCTCCCCCCGGGACAGGGGAACCTACGAGCAGTACTTC
cdr3_aa: CASSSPRDRGTYEQYF

v_call: TRBV9
clone_size: -
d_call: -
j_call: TRBJ2-6
cdr3_nt: TGTGCCAGCAGCCTCGGGCAGGGACTCCTCTCTGGGGCCAACGTCCTGACTTTC
cdr3_aa: CASSLGQGLLSGANVLTF

v_call: TRBV20-1
clone_size: many
d_call: TRBD2
j_call: TRBJ2-5
cdr3_nt: TGCAGTGCTAGAGCCCCTGGACTAGCGGGGGAGACCCAGTACTTC
cdr3_aa: CSARAPGLAGETQYF

v_call: TRBV7-2
clone_size: -
d_call: TRBD1
j_call: TRBJ2-7
cdr3_nt: TGTGCCAGCAGCCGACGACAGGGGGCTGAGTACGAGCAGTACTTC
cdr3_aa: CASSRRQGAEYEQYF